These 18 T cell receptor beta chains were sequenced from one sample in a study of OX40 agonist ivuxolimab in advanced cancers. Libraries were prepared by immunoSEQ multiplex PCR; TCRdb keeps only in-frame clonotypes and omits some of them. The sample lists roughly 70,000 clones, 75% to 90% occurring once. The sequences come from CD4+ or CD8+ T cells sorted from blood, collected in a trial of the OX40 agonist ivuxolimab. These receptors were taken from an adult with an advanced solid tumor such as melanoma, head and neck, liver or kidney cancer.

The CDR3 protein is CASSLGETSGDYEQYF. CDR3 bases: TGTGCCAGCAGTTTGGGCGAGACTAGCGGGGACTACGAGCAGTACTTC. This chain connects TRBV27 to TRBJ2-7, with TRBD2 matching over 11 bases. Per germline, CDR1 MNHEY and CDR2 SMNVEV (reference sequence). The CDR3 covers 16 residues. Losses at the gene ends were 3 bases for V and 3 bases for J; bases not matched to a gene: 7.

This clone was recorded a few times. The genes are TRBV30 and TRBJ2-5, with a tentative D call TRBD1 (6 bases). This CDR3 has 14 amino acids. Trimming left V 4 bases short and J 5 bases short, with 17 bases between. Germline CDR1 and CDR2: GTSNPN and SVGIG (reference sequence). In DNA, the CDR3 is TGTGCCTGGACTGGGGGCGCTGGGAAGGAGACCCAGTACTTC. Its protein product is CAWTGGAGKETQYF.

V gene TRBV28 combines with J gene TRBJ2-1; weak D call: TRBD1 (7 bases). Trimming removed 3 bases at V and 8 bases at J, with 20 bases between. CDR3 length equals 16 residues. Germline-derived CDR1 and CDR2 are MDHEN and SYDVKM. The CDR3 here is CASSFRARGVIDEQFF. The DNA of the CDR3 is TGTGCCAGCAGTTTTAGGGCCAGGGGGGTTATTGATGAGCAGTTCTTC.

The chain links TRBV6-5 to TRBJ2-5; the match to TRBD2 covers 9 bases. This CDR3 comprises 15 residues. The V gene end was trimmed by 2 bases and the J gene end by 2 bases; junction bases not matched to a gene: 3. The germline V gene has CDR1 MNHEY and CDR2 SVGAGI. The CDR3 protein is CASSYRLADQETQYF. The CDR3 coding sequence is TGTGCCAGCAGTTACCGACTAGCGGATCAAGAGACCCAGTACTTC.

This clone was seen a handful of times. This chain connects TRBV27 to TRBJ1-5; 9 nucleotides agree with TRBD1. The CDR3 has 17 residues. The germline CDR1 and CDR2 sequences are MNHEY and SMNVEV (reference sequence). After removal of 6 bases from V and 2 bases from J, the junction contained 11 bases not matched to a gene. CDR3 sequence (DNA): TGTGCCAGCAGATCCCTTTACAGGGGGCGCGGCAATCAGCCCCAGCATTTT. It is translated as CASRSLYRGRGNQPQHF.

The chain recombines TRBV2 with TRBJ2-7, with 15 bases that match TRBD2. CDR1 SNHLY and CDR2 FYNNEI come from the germline V gene. J was trimmed by 4 bases and V by 6 bases; bases with no gene match: 7. This CDR3 has 16 amino acids. CDR3 loop: CASSGLAGGPVYEQYF. The DNA of the CDR3 is TGTGCCAGCAGCGGACTAGCGGGAGGGCCGGTGTACGAGCAGTACTTC.

The table lists this clone with a count of one. The chain recombines TRBV11-2 with TRBJ2-7; TRBD1 agrees at 8 bases. Germline lookup yields CDR1 SGHAT and CDR2 FQNNGV. The CDR3 loop spans 13 amino acids. V lost 4 bases, J lost 6 bases, and 5 bases stayed unmatched. The CDR3 region is CASSSRTGSEQYV. Written as DNA, the CDR3 is TGTGCCAGCAGCTCCCGGACAGGGAGCGAGCAGTACGTC.

The chain is built from TRBV19 and TRBJ2-5; TRBD1 agrees at 8 bases. The J segment lost 5 bases and the V segment lost 5 bases, leaving 7 bases of the junction unmatched. The CDR3 consists of 14 residues. Germline CDR1 reads LNHDA; CDR2 reads SQIVND (reference sequence). The CDR3, as DNA: TGTGCCAGTAGTCAGGGGGCCTCCCGGGAGACCCAGTACTTC. Its translation: CASSQGASRETQYF.

The chain combines TRBV7-2 with TRBJ1-5, with D perhaps TRBD1 (6 bases). V lost 1 base, J lost 0 bases, and 10 bases lay in between. CDR3 length: 16 amino acids. Germline V lookup: CDR1 SGHTA, CDR2 FQGNSA. CDR3 residues: CASSLEQGSSNQPQHF. CDR3 bases: TGTGCCAGCAGCTTAGAACAGGGTAGTAGCAATCAGCCCCAGCATTTT. Looking up the rest from reference TRBV7-2 and TRBJ1-5 gives the full variable domain: GAGVSQSPSNKVTEKGKDVELRCDPISGHTALYWYRQSLGQGLEFLIYFQGNSAPDKSGLPSDRFSAERTGGSVSTLTIQRTQQEDSAVYLCASSLEQGSSNQPQHFGDGTRLSIL.

This clone was observed a handful of times. The rearrangement links TRBV19 to TRBJ2-7, with a tentative D call TRBD2 (5 bases). The germline V gene has CDR1 LNHDA and CDR2 SQIVND (reference sequence). The V and J ends lost 4 bases and 1 base respectively, with 14 bases between them. The length of the CDR3 is 15 residues. The CDR3, as DNA: TGTGCCAGTAGTAGGGCAGGAGCGGAGTCCTACGAGCAGTACTTC. Its protein is CASSRAGAESYEQYF.

The genes are TRBV5-1 and TRBJ2-5; no clear D gene. Germline loops: CDR1 SGHRS, CDR2 YFSETQ. The ends were cut back, 7 bases at V and 3 bases at J, with 10 bases in the middle. The CDR3 is made up of 12 amino acids. CDR3 in amino acids: CASALPEETQYF. CDR3 in DNA: TGCGCCAGCGCTTTACCCGAAGAGACCCAGTACTTC.

V and J are TRBV20-1 and TRBJ1-2; D call uncertain. Trimming took off 4 bases at V and 8 bases at J, with 11 bases between the two ends. The CDR3 contains 11 residues. Germline values: CDR1 DFQATT, CDR2 SNEGSKA (reference sequence). The CDR3 is CSATVGKGYTF. The DNA of the CDR3 is TGCAGTGCTACTGTGGGAAAGGGCTACACCTTC.

The rearrangement joins TRBV18 to TRBJ1-2, with 8 positions matching TRBD1. The V gene's germline CDR1 is KGHSH and CDR2 LQKENI. This CDR3 is 14 amino acids long. V lost 10 bases to trimming and J lost 4 bases; unmatched junction nucleotides: 11. The CDR3 region has the DNA TGTGCCACCGCGCCGGACAGGGCTGTCTATGGCTACACCTTC. Amino acids: CATAPDRAVYGYTF.

The chain has TRBV11-3 and TRBJ1-6; D is uncertain. The V end lost 3 bases, the J end lost 7 bases, and 7 bases lay between the germline ends. There are 13 residues in the CDR3. Germline assignment: CDR1 SGHNT and CDR2 YENEEA. The CDR3 loop reads CASSFGANSPLHF. The CDR3 nucleotides read TGTGCCAGCAGCTTCGGAGCAAATTCACCCCTCCACTTT.

This chain links TRBV5-1 with TRBJ1-1; D remains unclear. The germline V gene encodes CDR1 SGHRS and CDR2 YFSETQ. The CDR3 is 14 amino acids. V was shortened by 3 bases and J by 0 bases, with 9 bases between the two germline ends. The CDR3 nucleotides read TGCGCCAGCAGCTACGGCTCCCTGAACACTGAAGCTTTCTTT. This translates into CASSYGSLNTEAFF. Looking up the rest from reference TRBV5-1 and TRBJ1-1 gives the full variable domain: KAGVTQTPRYLIKTRGQQVTLSCSPISGHRSVSWYQQTPGQGLQFLFEYFSETQRNKGNFPGRFSGRQFSNSRSEMNVSTLELGDSALYLCASSYGSLNTEAFFGQGTRLTVV.

CDR3 nucleotide sequence: TGTGCCAGCAGTTTAAGAGGGGGGAGGAATCAGCCCCAGCATTTT. It encodes CASSLRGGRNQPQHF. The V gene is TRBV28, the J gene TRBJ1-5; D is perhaps TRBD1 (6 bases). This CDR3 is 15 amino acids long. Per germline, CDR1 MDHEN and CDR2 SYDVKM. The V end was cut by 2 bases, the J end by 4 bases, with 12 bases between. The whole variable domain, filled in from reference TRBV28 and TRBJ1-5, reads DVKVTQSSRYLVKRTGEKVFLECVQDMDHENMFWYRQDPGLGLRLIYFSYDVKMKEKGDIPEGYSVSREKKERFSLILESASTNQTSMYLCASSLRGGRNQPQHFGDGTRLSIL.

The chain has TRBV6-4 and TRBJ2-7, with D possibly being TRBD1 or TRBD2 (5 bases each). Trimming removed 3 bases from V and 2 bases from J, with 17 bases in between. This CDR3 region has 16 residues. CDR1 is MRHNA and CDR2 is SNTAGT in the germline V gene. The CDR3 sequence is CASSDNWDPLAYEQYV. CDR3 DNA sequence: TGTGCCAGCAGTGATAATTGGGACCCTTTGGCCTACGAGCAGTACGTC.

The chain links TRBV29-1 to TRBJ2-1; D is unresolved. The ends were cut back, 2 bases at V and 0 bases at J, with 8 bases in the middle. Germline V gene lookup returns CDR1 SQVTM and CDR2 ANQGSEA. The CDR3 sequence is 14 residues long. CDR3 nucleotides: TGCAGCGTTGAACAACAAAGCTCCTACAATGAGCAGTTCTTC. It codes for CSVEQQSSYNEQFF.